The clone carrying this TCR beta chain was detected ten times or more. What it binds is unknown. This specimen comes from a study of regulatory T cells in long-lasting Graves disease. Background on the study: Antithyroid drugs had been taken by newly diagnosed Graves' patients for under 3 months. Points from the study as a whole: Graves' patients with persistent disease showed TCR diversity lower than patients newly diagnosed.

Time point noted: newly diagnosed GD, antithyroid drugs for less than 3 months. Extracted PBMC RNA gave rise to the TCR library. EDTA tubes collected approximately 10 milliliters of peripheral blood. TCR beta libraries were built with iRepertoire HTBI primers and Arm-PCR of CDR3 regions. MiXCR, applied by TCRdb to the multiplex PCR reads, yields one record per CDR3 protein. The data hold 320,000 or so distinct CDR3 sequences, with roughly 18% observed a single time. Germline values: CDR1 MNHEY, CDR2 SMNVEV (reference sequence). The CDR3 is 14 amino acids. Deletions cut 0 bases from V and 1 base from J, with 5 bases between.

V usage is TRBV27 and J usage is TRBJ2-3; the D is unclear. The source material was peripheral blood mononuclear cells (PBMCs), sampled at new diagnosis, from a patient treated with antithyroid drugs. The sequence was obtained from a female donor with Graves disease. The CDR3 is CASSLSRGTDTQYF. Written as DNA, the CDR3 is TGTGCCAGCAGTTTATCGAGAGGCACAGATACGCAGTATTTT.